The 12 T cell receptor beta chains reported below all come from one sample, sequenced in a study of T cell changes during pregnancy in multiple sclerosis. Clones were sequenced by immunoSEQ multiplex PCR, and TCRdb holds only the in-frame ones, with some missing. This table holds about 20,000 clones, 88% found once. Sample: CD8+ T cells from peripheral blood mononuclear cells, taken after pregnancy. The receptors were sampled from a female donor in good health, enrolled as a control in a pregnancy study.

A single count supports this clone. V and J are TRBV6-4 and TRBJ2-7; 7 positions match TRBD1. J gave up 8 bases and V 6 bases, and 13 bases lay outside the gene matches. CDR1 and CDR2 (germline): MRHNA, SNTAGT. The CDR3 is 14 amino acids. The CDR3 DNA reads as TGTGCCAGCAGCGGGGACCGGGACAGCGGTAAGCAGTACTTC. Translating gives CASSGDRDSGKQYF.

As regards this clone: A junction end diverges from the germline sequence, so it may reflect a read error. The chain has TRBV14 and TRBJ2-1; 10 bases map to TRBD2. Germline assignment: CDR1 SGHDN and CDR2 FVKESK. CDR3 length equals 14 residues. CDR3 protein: CASSQSASGGGWIF. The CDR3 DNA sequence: TGTGCCAGCAGCCAGTCGGCGAGCGGGGGGGGGTGGATCTTC.

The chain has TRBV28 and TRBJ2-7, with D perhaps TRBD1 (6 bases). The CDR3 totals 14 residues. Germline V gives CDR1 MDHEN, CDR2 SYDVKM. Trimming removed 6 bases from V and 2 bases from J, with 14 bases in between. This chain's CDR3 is CASRGAGNAYEQYF. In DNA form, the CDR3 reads TGTGCCAGCAGGGGGGCAGGAAATGCCTACGAGCAGTACTTC.

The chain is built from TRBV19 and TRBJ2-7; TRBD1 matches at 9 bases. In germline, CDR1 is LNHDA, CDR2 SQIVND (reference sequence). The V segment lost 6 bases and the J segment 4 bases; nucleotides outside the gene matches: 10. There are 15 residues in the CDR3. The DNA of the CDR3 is TGTGCCAGTAGCGCCGGGACAGGGTTCATTTACGAGCAGTACTTC. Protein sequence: CASSAGTGFIYEQYF.

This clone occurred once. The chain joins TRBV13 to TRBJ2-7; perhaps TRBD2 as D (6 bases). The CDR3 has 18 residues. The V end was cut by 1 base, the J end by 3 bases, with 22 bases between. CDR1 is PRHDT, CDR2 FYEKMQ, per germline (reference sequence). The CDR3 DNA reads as TGTGCCAGCAGCTTAGAAGGTTTGGGACTCATGTCAAGCTACGAGCAGTACTTC. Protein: CASSLEGLGLMSSYEQYF.

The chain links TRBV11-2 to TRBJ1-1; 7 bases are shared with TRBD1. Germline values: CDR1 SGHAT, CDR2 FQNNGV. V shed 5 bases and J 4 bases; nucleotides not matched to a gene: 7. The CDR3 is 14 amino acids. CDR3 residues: CASSPDRDGTEAFF. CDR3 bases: TGTGCCAGCAGCCCCGACAGGGACGGCACTGAAGCTTTCTTT.

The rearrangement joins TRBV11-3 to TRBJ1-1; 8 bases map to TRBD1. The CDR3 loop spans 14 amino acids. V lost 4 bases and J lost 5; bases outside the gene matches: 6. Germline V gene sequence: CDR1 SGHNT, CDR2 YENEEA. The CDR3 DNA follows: TGTGCCAGCAGCTCGGACAGGGTAACAACTGAAGCTTTCTTT. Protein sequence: CASSSDRVTTEAFF.

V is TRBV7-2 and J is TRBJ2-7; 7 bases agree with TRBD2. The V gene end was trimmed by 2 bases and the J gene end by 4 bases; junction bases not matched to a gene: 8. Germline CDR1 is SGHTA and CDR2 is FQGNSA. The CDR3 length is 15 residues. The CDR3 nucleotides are TGTGCCAGCAGCTTAAGACGGGAGGTGGGTTACGAGCAGTACTTC. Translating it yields CASSLRREVGYEQYF.

The CDR3 DNA follows: TGTGCCAGCAGCACTAGGACCGGGACAGTTTCTGACAATGAGCAGTTCTTC. It encodes CASSTRTGTVSDNEQFF. This rearrangement joins TRBV7-9 to TRBJ2-1; 7 nucleotides align to TRBD1. The length of the CDR3 is 17 residues. Germline values: CDR1 SEHNR, CDR2 FQNEAQ (reference sequence). Trimming took 5 bases from V and 5 from J; bases not matched to a gene: 15.

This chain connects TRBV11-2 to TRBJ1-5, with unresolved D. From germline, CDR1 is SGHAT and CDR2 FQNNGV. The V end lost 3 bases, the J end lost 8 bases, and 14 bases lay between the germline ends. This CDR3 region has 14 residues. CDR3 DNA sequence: TGTGCCAGCAGCTTTTCGGACGGCGGGGAGCCCCAGCATTTT. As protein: CASSFSDGGEPQHF.

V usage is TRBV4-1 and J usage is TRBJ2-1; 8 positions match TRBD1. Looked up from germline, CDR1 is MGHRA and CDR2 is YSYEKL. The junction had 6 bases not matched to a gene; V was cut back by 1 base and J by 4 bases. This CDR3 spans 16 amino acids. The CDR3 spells CASSQAGTGFYNEQFF. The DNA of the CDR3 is TGCGCCAGCAGCCAAGCCGGGACAGGATTTTACAATGAGCAGTTCTTC.

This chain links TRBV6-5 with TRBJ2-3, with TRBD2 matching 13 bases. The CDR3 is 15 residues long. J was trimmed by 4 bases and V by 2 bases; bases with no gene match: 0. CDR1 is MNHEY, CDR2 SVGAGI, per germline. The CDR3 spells CASSYTSGGADTQYF. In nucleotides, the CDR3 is TGTGCCAGCAGTTACACTAGCGGGGGGGCAGATACGCAGTATTTT.